This T cell receptor (beta chain) appears in the sequencing data of a study of CD8+ T cells in alopecia areata. Study information: Treated patients took oral tofacitinib at 5 to 10 mg twice daily.

V dropped 7 bases and J dropped 2 bases, with 15 bases sitting between them. The CDR3 covers 15 residues. Germline loops: CDR1 SNHLY, CDR2 FYNNEI. Patients with alopecia areata provided lesional scalp punch biopsies as well as peripheral blood. cDNA prepared by RNA extraction and subsequent reverse transcription served as the template for sequencing. Measured with immunoSEQ multiplex PCR; TCRdb has only the in-frame clones, and not every one. The sample consists of about 180,000 clones, 63% of them appearing once. The receptor comes from a human donor with alopecia areata. This sample comprised CD4+ T cells sorted from blood, obtained at week 0. The chain joins TRBV2 to TRBJ2-1; the D gene is possibly TRBD2 (7 bases). CDR3 region: CASTGEGGTYNEQFF. In DNA, the CDR3 is TGTGCCAGCACCGGGGAGGGGGGTACCTACAATGAGCAGTTCTTC.